The present TCR beta chain was sequenced within a study of T cell responses to AZD1222 COVID-19 vaccine. As concerns this clone: Its specificity is unknown.

Study-level results: All repertoire sampling was performed exclusively after the peak T cell response. A mostly white British donor set with more females was recruited, and clonal diversity was possibly underestimated. Seropositive AZD1222 recipients at baseline numbered only five or six.

Method: immunoSEQ multiplex PCR; TCRdb's copy keeps in-frame clones and lacks some. The sample includes about 93,000 clones, around 87% seen only once; the top ten take roughly 2.7%. The CDR3 extends over 11 amino acids. CDR1 is SQVTM and CDR2 is ANQGSEA in the germline V gene. The germline V and J ends were trimmed by 5 bases and 6 bases, with 10 bases remaining between them. The chain carries TRBV29-1 and TRBJ1-2; perhaps TRBD1 as D (5 bases). The TCR originated in an adult who received the AZD1222 COVID-19 vaccine. The sequencing here drew on peripheral blood, taken 28 days after the second AZD1222 dose. CDR3 sequence reads: CSVTGLHGYTF. DNA for the CDR3: TGCAGCGTTACGGGGCTTCATGGCTACACCTTC.